This note documents a single T cell receptor beta chain sequence. The sample comes from a study of OX40 agonist ivuxolimab in advanced cancers. On the study more broadly: Ivuxolimab, an agonistic anti-OX40 (CD134) antibody, was given to patients. Patients got intravenous ivuxolimab at 0.01 to 10 mg/kg every 2 weeks.

V lost 5 bases and J 8 bases, leaving 20 bases between the germline ends. Germline V lookup: CDR1 SGDLS, CDR2 YYNGEE. The CDR3 totals 15 residues. Produced via immunoSEQ multiplex PCR; TCRdb's table is partial and in-frame only. The sample consists of about 14,000 clones, less than 90% of them appearing once. The V and J genes are TRBV9 and TRBJ2-1; D remains ambiguous. Sample: CD4+ or CD8+ T cells sorted from blood, taken in a trial of the OX40 agonist ivuxolimab. The TCR originated in an adult with an advanced solid tumor such as melanoma, head and neck, liver or kidney cancer. Here the CDR3 DNA reads TGTGCCAGCAGGGACCCAGAGAGCGCTACCGATGAGCAGTTCTTC. Translation: CASRDPESATDEQFF.